The sample holds many counts of the clone carrying this TCR beta chain. Its antigen is undetermined. This sample is drawn from a study of CD8+CD57+ T cells in acquired aplastic anemia. About the study: The DNA of sorted CD4+ and CD8+ cells averaged around 3 ug.

This CDR3 spans 14 amino acids. J gave up 4 bases and V 3 bases, and 2 bases lay outside the gene matches. CDR1 and CDR2 (germline): LNHDA, SQIVND (reference sequence). Using genomic DNA as the template, TCR beta VDJ and CDR3 profiling was carried out. TCRdb fed the reads into MiXCR, producing one record per CDR3 protein. The sample records hundreds of thousands of distinct CDR3 sequences, 65% to 75% being singletons. Findings of the study overall: Levels of CD8+ Simpson's diversity were not significantly distinct in patients versus controls.

The chain couples TRBV19 to TRBJ1-4; 7 nucleotides match TRBD1. The source material was sorted CD4+, CD8+, or CD8+CD57+ T cells (not recorded which) from PBMCs. The sequence was obtained from a human donor in good health, serving as a control. CDR3 loop: CASSIGQVNEKLFF. Here the CDR3 DNA reads TGTGCCAGTAGTATTGGACAGGTTAATGAAAAACTGTTTTTT. Together with reference TRBV19 and TRBJ1-4, the CDR3 gives the full variable domain: DGGITQSPKYLFRKEGQNVTLSCEQNLNHDAMYWYRQDPGQGLRLIYYSQIVNDFQKGDIAEGYSVSREKKESFPLTVTSAQKNPTAFYLCASSIGQVNEKLFFGSGTQLSVL.